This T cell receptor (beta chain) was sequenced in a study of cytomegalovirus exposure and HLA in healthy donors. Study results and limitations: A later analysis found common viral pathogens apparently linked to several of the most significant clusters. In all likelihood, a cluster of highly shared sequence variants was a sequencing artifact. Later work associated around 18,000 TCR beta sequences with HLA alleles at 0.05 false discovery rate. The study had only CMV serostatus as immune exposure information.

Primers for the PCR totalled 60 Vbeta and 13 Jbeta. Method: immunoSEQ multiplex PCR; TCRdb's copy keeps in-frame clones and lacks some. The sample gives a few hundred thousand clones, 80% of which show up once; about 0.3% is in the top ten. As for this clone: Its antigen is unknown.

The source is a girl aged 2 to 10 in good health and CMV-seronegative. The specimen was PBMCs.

The CDR3 sequence is CASGGILQGEQFF. In nucleotides, the CDR3 is TGTGCCAGCGGCGGGATCCTCCAGGGTGAGCAGTTCTTC. This rearrangement joins TRBV9 to TRBJ2-1; D might be TRBD2 (6 bases). CDR1 SGDLS and CDR2 YYNGEE come from the germline V gene. This CDR3 is 13 amino acids long. The V and J ends lost 7 bases and 9 bases respectively, with 17 bases between them.